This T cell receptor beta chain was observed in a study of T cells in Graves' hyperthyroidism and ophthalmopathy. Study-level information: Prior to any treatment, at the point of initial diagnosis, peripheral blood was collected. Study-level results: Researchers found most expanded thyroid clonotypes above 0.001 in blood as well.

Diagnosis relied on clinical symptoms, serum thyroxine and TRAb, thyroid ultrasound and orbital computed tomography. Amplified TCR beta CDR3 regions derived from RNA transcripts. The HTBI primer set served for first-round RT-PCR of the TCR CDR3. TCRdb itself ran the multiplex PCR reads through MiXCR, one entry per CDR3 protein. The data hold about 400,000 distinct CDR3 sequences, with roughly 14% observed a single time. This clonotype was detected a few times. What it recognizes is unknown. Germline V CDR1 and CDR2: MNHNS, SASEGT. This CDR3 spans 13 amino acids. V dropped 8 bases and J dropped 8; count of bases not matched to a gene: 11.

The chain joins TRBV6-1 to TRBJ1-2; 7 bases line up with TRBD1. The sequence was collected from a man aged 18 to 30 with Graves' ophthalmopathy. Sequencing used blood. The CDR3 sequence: CASRVEGAGGYTF. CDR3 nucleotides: TGTGCCAGCCGGGTAGAGGGGGCCGGGGGCTACACCTTC.